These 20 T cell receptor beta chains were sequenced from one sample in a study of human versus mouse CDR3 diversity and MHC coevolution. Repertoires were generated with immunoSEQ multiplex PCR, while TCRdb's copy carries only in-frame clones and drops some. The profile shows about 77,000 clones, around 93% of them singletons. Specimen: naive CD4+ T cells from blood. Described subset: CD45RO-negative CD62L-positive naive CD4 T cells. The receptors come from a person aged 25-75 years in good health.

CDR3 sequence (DNA): TGCAGCGTTGCAGGGGACACTGAAGCTTTCTTT. This gives the protein CSVAGDTEAFF. The J gene is TRBJ1-1, the V gene TRBV29-1, with D perhaps TRBD1 (6 bases). The CDR3 is 11 residues long. Germline CDR1 SQVTM, CDR2 ANQGSEA. Trimming took off 4 bases at V and 3 bases at J, with 6 bases between the two ends.

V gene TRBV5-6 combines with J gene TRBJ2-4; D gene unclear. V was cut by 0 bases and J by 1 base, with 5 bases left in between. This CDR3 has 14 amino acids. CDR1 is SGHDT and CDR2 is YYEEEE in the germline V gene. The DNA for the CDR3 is TGTGCCAGCAGCTTGGTAGCCGCCAAAAACATTCAGTACTTC. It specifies CASSLVAAKNIQYF.

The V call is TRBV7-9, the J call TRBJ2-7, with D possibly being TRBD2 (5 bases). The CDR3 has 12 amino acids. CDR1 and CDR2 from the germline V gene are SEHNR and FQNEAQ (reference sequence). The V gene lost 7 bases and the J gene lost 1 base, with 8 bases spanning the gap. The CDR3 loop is CASTPGSYEQYF. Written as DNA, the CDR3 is TGTGCCAGCACCCCGGGGTCCTACGAGCAGTACTTC.

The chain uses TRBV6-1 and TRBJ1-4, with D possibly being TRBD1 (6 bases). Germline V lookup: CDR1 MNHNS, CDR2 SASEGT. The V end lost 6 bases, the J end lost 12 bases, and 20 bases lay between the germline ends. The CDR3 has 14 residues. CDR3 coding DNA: TGTGCCAGCAGAATTTTGACAGGAGTGGGAGAACTGTTTTTT. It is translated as CASRILTGVGELFF.

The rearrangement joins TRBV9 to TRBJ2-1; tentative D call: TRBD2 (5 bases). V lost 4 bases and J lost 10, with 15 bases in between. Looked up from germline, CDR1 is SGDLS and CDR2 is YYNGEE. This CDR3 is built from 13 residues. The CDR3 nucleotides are TGTGCCAGCAGCCTTGCACTTGGCGGGGAGCAGTTCTTC. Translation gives CASSLALGGEQFF.

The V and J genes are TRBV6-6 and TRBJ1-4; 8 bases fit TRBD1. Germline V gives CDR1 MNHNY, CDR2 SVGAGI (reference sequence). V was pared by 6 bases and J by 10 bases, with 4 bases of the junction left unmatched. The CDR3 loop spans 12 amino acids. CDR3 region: CASRPTGVKLFF. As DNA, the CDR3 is TGTGCCAGCAGGCCGACAGGGGTAAAACTGTTTTTT.

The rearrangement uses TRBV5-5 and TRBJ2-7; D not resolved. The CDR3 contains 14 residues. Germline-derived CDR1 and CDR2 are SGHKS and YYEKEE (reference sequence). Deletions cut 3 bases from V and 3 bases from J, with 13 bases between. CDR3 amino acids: CASSSGQALYEQYF. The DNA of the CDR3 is TGTGCCAGCAGCTCAGGTCAGGCCCTCTACGAGCAGTACTTC. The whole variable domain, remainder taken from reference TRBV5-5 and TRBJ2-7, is DAGVTQSPTHLIKTRGQQVTLRCSPISGHKSVSWYQQVLGQGPQFIFQYYEKEERGRGNFPDRFSARQFPNYSSELNVNALLLGDSALYLCASSSGQALYEQYFGPGTRLTVT.

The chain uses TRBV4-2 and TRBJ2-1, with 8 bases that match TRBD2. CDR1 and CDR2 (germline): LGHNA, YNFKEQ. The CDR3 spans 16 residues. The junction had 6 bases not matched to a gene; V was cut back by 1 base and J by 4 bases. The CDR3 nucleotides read TGTGCCAGCAGCCAAGCGGGTAGCGGGACTTACAATGAGCAGTTCTTC. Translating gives CASSQAGSGTYNEQFF.

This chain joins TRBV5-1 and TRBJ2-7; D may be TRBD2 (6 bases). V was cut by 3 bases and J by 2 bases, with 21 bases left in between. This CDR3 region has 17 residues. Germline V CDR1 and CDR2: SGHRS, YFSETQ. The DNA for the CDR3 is TGCGCCAGCAGCTCGAACACCCGGGACTTACGGCCCTACGAGCAGTACTTC. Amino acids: CASSSNTRDLRPYEQYF.

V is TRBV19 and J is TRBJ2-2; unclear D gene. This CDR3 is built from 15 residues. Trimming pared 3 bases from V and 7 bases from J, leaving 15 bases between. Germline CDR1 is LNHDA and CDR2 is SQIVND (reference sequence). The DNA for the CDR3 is TGTGCCAGTAGTATTGGTTTGCAGATCCTCGGGGAGCTGTTTTTT. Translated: CASSIGLQILGELFF.

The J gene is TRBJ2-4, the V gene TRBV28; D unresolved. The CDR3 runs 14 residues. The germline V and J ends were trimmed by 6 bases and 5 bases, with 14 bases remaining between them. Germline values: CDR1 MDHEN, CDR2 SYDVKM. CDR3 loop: CASRGPGSENIQYF. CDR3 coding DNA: TGTGCCAGCAGAGGCCCCGGGTCGGAAAACATTCAGTACTTC.

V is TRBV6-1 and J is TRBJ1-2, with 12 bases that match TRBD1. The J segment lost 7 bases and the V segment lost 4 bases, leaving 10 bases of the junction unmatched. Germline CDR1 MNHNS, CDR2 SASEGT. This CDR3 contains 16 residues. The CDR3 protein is CASSVGQGAIPPGYTF. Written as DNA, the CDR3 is TGTGCCAGCAGTGTGGGACAGGGGGCGATACCTCCTGGCTACACCTTC.

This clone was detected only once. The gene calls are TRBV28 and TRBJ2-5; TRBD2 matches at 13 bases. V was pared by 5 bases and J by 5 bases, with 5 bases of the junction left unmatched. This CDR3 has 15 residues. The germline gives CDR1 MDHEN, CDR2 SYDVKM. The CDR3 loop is CASSIWTSGSETQYF. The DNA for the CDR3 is TGTGCCAGCAGTATTTGGACTAGCGGGAGCGAGACCCAGTACTTC.

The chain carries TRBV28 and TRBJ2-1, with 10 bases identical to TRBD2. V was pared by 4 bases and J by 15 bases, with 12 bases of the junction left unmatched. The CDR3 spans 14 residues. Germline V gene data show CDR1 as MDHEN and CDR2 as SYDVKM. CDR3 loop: CASSYVLAGEGLFF. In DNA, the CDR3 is TGTGCCAGCAGTTATGTTCTAGCGGGGGAAGGGCTGTTCTTC.

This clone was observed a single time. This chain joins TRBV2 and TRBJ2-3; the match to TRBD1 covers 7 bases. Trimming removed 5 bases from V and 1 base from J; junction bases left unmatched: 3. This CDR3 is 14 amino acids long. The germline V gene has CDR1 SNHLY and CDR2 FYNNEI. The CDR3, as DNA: TGTGCCAGCAGTAGAGACAGGGGCACAGATACGCAGTATTTT. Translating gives CASSRDRGTDTQYF.

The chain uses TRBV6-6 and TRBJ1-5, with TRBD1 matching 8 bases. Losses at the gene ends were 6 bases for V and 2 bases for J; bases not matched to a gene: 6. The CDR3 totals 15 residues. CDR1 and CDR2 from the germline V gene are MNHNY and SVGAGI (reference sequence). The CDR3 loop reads CASSPTGAGNQPQHF. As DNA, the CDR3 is TGTGCCAGCAGCCCGACAGGGGCTGGCAATCAGCCCCAGCATTTT.

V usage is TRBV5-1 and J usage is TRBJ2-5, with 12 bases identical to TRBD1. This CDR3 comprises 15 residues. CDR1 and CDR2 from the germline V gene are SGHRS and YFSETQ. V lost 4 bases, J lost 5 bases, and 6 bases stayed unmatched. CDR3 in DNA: TGCGCCAGCAGCCATGGGGACAGGGGGCTGGAGACCCAGTACTTC. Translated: CASSHGDRGLETQYF.

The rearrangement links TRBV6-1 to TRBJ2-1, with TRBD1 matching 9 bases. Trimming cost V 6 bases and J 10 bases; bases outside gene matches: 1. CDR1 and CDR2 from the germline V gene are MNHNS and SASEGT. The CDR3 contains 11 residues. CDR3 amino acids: CASRGQGEQFF. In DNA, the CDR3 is TGTGCCAGCAGGGGACAGGGAGAGCAGTTCTTC.

DNA for the CDR3: TGTGCCAGCAGCCCCGACAGGGTTCCTAACTATGGCTACACCTTC. It is translated as CASSPDRVPNYGYTF. The genes are TRBV11-2 and TRBJ1-2; 7 bases are shared with TRBD1. Germline V gene sequence: CDR1 SGHAT, CDR2 FQNNGV. The V segment lost 5 bases and the J segment 0 bases; nucleotides outside the gene matches: 6. CDR3 size: 15 residues.

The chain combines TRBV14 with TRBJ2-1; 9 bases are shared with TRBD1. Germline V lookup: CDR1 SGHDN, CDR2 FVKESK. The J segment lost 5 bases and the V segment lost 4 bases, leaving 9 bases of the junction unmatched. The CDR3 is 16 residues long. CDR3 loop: CASSPTGTGSDNEQFF. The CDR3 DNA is TGTGCCAGCAGCCCGACTGGGACAGGGTCGGACAATGAGCAGTTCTTC.